This TCR beta chain is from a study of T cell responses to AZD1222 COVID-19 vaccine. Study results and caveats: At 160-218 and 743-854, vaccine-associated CD4 TCRs were dominant, and they spanned spike. Repertoires in all cases were sampled only once the peak T cell response had passed. Females outnumbered males among donors, who were mostly white British; clonal diversity was possibly underestimated.

TCRdb's copy holds only in-frame clones and misses some; the assay was immunoSEQ multiplex PCR. The table has under 200,000 clones, 70% to 90% seen once. As concerns this clone: Its specificity is not known.

This CDR3 is 17 amino acids long. V lost 1 base and J lost 1; bases outside the gene matches: 3. CDR1 and CDR2 (germline): GTSNPN, SVGIG (reference sequence). Analysis merged second doses at about 4 or about 12 weeks. Sequencing used peripheral blood, obtained 28 days after the second AZD1222 dose. V gene TRBV30 combines with J gene TRBJ2-6; 11 nucleotides line up with TRBD2. The source of this sequence is an adult who received the AZD1222 COVID-19 vaccine. Here the CDR3 DNA reads TGTGCCTGGAGTGAACTAGCGGGAGTGTCTGGGGCCAACGTCCTGACTTTC. Protein product: CAWSELAGVSGANVLTF.